The 14 T cell receptor beta chains below come from one sample, sequenced in a study of PD-1 blockade in classical Hodgkin lymphoma. As to time point: cycle 4 day 1 (C4D1), after less than 7 weeks of nivolumab. Every patient relapsed after autologous stem cell transplantation, and brentuximab vedotin exposure varied. Thawed PBMCs were the source of CD8+ T cells, obtained through magnetic negative selection. Clones were read by immunoSEQ multiplex PCR, and TCRdb kept only the in-frame ones, dropping some. This sample has some 8,000 clones, with 65% to 80% found just once. The input for sequencing was CD8+ T cells from blood, taken before the fourth cycle of nivolumab. The origin of the receptors is a human donor with classical Hodgkin lymphoma.

The chain combines TRBV5-6 with TRBJ2-2; D ambiguous. This CDR3 contains 11 residues. Germline V gene data show CDR1 as SGHDT and CDR2 as YYEEEE. Between the trimmed V and J ends, which lost 7 bases and 4 bases, there was a span of 5 bases. The CDR3 is CASGGTGELFF. CDR3 in DNA: TGTGCCAGCGGTGGCACCGGGGAGCTGTTTTTT.

By frequency in the sample, this clone is medium-sized. The rearrangement joins TRBV7-3 to TRBJ1-6, with a weak D call TRBD1 (6 bases). Germline CDR1 SGHTA, CDR2 FQGTGA. The CDR3 is 16 residues long. With 1 base removed from V and 5 bases from J, the gap between germline ends came to 12 bases. CDR3 nucleotide sequence: TGTGCCAGCAGCTTAAGGCCAAGGACAGATAATTCACCCCTCCACTTT. This translates into CASSLRPRTDNSPLHF.

This clone was counted between two and nine times. The genes are TRBV20-1 and TRBJ1-1, with D maybe TRBD1 (6 bases). Per the germline V gene, CDR1 is DFQATT and CDR2 is SNEGSKA (reference sequence). CDR3 length: 10 amino acids. V lost 6 bases, J lost 8 bases, and 10 bases lay in between. CDR3 in DNA: TGCAGTGCAACCGACAGGGAAGCTTTCTTT. Translated: CSATDREAFF.

J is TRBJ2-7 and V is TRBV5-4, with D perhaps being TRBD1 or TRBD2 (5 bases each). Germline CDR1 and CDR2: SGHNT and YYREEE (reference sequence). CDR3 size: 16 residues. Trimming left V 1 base short and J 0 bases short, with 14 bases between. CDR3 region: CASSLLFQGVSYEQYF. The CDR3 coding sequence is TGTGCCAGCAGCTTGTTATTCCAGGGAGTCTCCTACGAGCAGTACTTC.

V usage is TRBV7-6 and J usage is TRBJ2-6, with unresolved D. V lost 4 bases and J 0 bases, leaving 10 bases between the germline ends. Germline CDR1 reads SGHVS; CDR2 reads FNYEAQ. This CDR3 comprises 16 residues. CDR3 nucleotide sequence: TGTGCCAGCAGCTCCCAGGCGAACTCTGGGGCCAACGTCCTGACTTTC. This encodes CASSSQANSGANVLTF.

V gene TRBV18 combines with J gene TRBJ2-3; 8 bases fit TRBD1. Looked up from germline, CDR1 is KGHSH and CDR2 is LQKENI. The trim removed 1 base at V and 6 bases at J, leaving 6 bases unmatched. The CDR3 totals 15 residues. CDR3 bases: TGTGCCAGCTCACCACTGACAGGGGCAGGGGATACGCAGTATTTT. Its protein is CASSPLTGAGDTQYF.

V gene TRBV27 combines with J gene TRBJ1-5; 7 bases line up with TRBD1. The CDR3 totals 15 residues. V shed 2 bases and J 5 bases; nucleotides not matched to a gene: 6. The germline CDR1 and CDR2 sequences are MNHEY and SMNVEV (reference sequence). DNA for the CDR3: TGTGCCAGCAGTTTAATGCAGGGGGGGGATCAGCCCCAGCATTTT. It is translated as CASSLMQGGDQPQHF.

V gene TRBV6-1 combines with J gene TRBJ1-1, with D uncertain. The CDR3 spans 15 residues. V was trimmed by 6 bases and J by 2 bases, leaving 16 bases between them. Germline V gene data show CDR1 as MNHNS and CDR2 as SASEGT. CDR3 protein: CASSSASGKNTEAFF. The DNA of the CDR3 is TGTGCCAGCAGCTCCGCCAGTGGGAAAAACACTGAAGCTTTCTTT.

V is TRBV2 and J is TRBJ2-5; TRBD1 matches 10 bases. The CDR3 has 15 amino acids. Trimming at V came to 3 bases and at J to 2 bases, leaving 3 bases not matched to a gene. Germline CDR1 SNHLY, CDR2 FYNNEI. CDR3 bases: TGTGCCAGCAGTGATTTGGACAGGGGGCAAGAGACCCAGTACTTC. Protein: CASSDLDRGQETQYF.

The chain combines TRBV18 with TRBJ2-3; TRBD2 aligns across 8 bases. The CDR3 covers 16 residues. Germline V lookup: CDR1 KGHSH, CDR2 LQKENI. V was clipped by 2 bases and J by 8 bases; unmatched bases: 12. The CDR3 sequence is CASSPASGSRIGTQYF. The CDR3 region has the DNA TGTGCCAGCTCACCAGCGAGCGGGAGTCGCATTGGTACGCAGTATTTT.

The table lists this clone with a count of one. A far larger clone lies a single base away; this is likely a read error. This specimen includes other DNA sequences encoding the same CDR3. V and J are TRBV5-8 and TRBJ1-2; maybe TRBD1 (6 bases). The CDR3 is 13 residues long. CDR1 is SGHTS, CDR2 YDEGEE, per germline. Trimming pared 3 bases from V and 4 bases from J, leaving 10 bases between. The CDR3 DNA reads as TGTGCCAGCAGCTGGGACAAGTCCTATGGCTACACCTTC. Protein: CASSWDKSYGYTF. The complete variable domain, with remaining parts taken from reference TRBV5-8 and TRBJ1-2, reads EAGVTQSPTHLIKTRGQQATLRCSPISGHTSVYWYQQALGLGLQFLLWYDEGEERNRGNFPPRFSGRQFPNYSSELNVNALELEDSALYLCASSWDKSYGYTFGSGTRLTVV.

The chain uses TRBV13 and TRBJ1-1, with D possibly TRBD1 on 6 matching bases. Deletions cut 3 bases from V and 0 bases from J, with 17 bases between. The CDR3 covers 17 residues. In germline, CDR1 is PRHDT, CDR2 FYEKMQ (reference sequence). The DNA for the CDR3 is TGTGCCAGCAGCTTTTGGGACGACAGGCTTTTGAACACTGAAGCTTTCTTT. Its translation is CASSFWDDRLLNTEAFF.

In DNA form, the CDR3 reads TGTGCCAGTAGTATCGGGGTAACCTACGAGCAGTACTTC. Amino acids: CASSIGVTYEQYF. This chain uses TRBV19 with TRBJ2-7; D is possibly TRBD2 (5 bases). Germline CDR1 LNHDA, CDR2 SQIVND (reference sequence). Trimming cost V 3 bases and J 2 bases, with 8 bases left between them. The CDR3 runs 13 residues.

This chain connects TRBV6-5 to TRBJ1-6; D might be TRBD1 (6 bases). The CDR3 consists of 13 residues. CDR1 is MNHEY, CDR2 SVGAGI, per germline. The V gene lost 9 bases and the J gene lost 10 bases, with 16 bases spanning the gap. The DNA for the CDR3 is TGTGCCAGAAGGGGGGTTTTCGGATCACCCCTCCACTTT. This sequence encodes CARRGVFGSPLHF.